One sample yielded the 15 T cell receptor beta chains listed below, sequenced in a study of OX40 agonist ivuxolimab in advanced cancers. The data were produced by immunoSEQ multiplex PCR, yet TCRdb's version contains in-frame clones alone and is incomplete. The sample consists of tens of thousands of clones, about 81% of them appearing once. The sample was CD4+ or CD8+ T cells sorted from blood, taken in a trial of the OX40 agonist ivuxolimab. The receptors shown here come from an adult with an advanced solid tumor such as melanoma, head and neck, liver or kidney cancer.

CDR3: CASSADARPSNEQFF. In nucleotides, the CDR3 is TGTGCCAGCAGCGCGGACGCCCGACCGTCCAATGAGCAGTTCTTC. V is TRBV9 and J is TRBJ2-1; D ambiguous. CDR3 length equals 15 residues. V gave up 3 bases and J gave up 6 bases, with 16 bases separating them. CDR1 and CDR2 from the germline V gene are SGDLS and YYNGEE.

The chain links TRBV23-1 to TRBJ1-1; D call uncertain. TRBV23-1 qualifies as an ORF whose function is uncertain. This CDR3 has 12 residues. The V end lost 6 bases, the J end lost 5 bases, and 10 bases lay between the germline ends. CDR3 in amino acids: CASREGWTEAFF. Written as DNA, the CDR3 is TGCGCCAGCAGAGAGGGTTGGACTGAAGCTTTCTTT.

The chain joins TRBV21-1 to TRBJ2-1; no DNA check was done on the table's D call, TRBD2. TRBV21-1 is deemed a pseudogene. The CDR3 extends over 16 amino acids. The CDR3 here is CASSKGVVGGSDEQFF. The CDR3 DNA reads TGTGCCAGCAGCAAAGGAGTGGTCGGGGGTTCCGATGAGCAGTTCTTC.

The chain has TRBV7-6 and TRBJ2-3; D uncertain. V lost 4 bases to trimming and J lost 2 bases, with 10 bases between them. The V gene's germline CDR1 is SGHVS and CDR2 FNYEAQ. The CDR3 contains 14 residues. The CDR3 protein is CASSSTDLTDTQYF. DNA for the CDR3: TGTGCCAGCAGCTCCACCGACCTCACAGATACGCAGTATTTT.

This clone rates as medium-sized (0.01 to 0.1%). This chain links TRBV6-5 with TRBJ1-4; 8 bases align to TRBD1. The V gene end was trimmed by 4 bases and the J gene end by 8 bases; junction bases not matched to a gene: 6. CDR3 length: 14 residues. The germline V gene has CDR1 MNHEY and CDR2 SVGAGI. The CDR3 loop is CASSSGQGFEKLFF. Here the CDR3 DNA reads TGTGCCAGCAGTTCCGGACAGGGTTTCGAAAAACTGTTTTTT.

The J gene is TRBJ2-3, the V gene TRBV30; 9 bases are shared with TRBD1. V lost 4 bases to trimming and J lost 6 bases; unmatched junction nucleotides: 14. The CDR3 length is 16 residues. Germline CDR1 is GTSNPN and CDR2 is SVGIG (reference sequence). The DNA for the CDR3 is TGTGCCTGGAAGAAAACCGGGACAGGGTCCAAGGATACGCAGTATTTT. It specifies CAWKKTGTGSKDTQYF.

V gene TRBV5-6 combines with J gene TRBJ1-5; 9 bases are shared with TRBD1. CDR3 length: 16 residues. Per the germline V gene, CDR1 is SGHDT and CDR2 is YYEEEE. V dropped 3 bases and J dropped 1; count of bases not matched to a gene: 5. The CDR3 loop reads CASSSFDRGSNQPQHF. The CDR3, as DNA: TGTGCCAGCAGCTCGTTCGACAGGGGGAGCAATCAGCCCCAGCATTTT.

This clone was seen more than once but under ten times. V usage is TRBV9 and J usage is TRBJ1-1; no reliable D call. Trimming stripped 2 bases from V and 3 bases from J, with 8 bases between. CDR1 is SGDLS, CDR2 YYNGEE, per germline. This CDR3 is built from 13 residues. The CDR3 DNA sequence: TGTGCCAGCAGCGTTTCTAGGGACACTGAAGCTTTCTTT. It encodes CASSVSRDTEAFF. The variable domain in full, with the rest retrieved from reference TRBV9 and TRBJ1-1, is DSGVTQTPKHLITATGQRVTLRCSPRSGDLSVYWYQQSLDQGLQFLIQYYNGEERAKGNILERFSAQQFPDLHSELNLSSLELGDSALYFCASSVSRDTEAFFGQGTRLTVV.

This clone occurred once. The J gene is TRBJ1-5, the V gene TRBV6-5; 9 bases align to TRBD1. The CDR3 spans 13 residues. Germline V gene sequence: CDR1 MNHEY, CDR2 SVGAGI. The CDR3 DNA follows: TGTGCTACGGGACAGGGAAGCAATCAGCCCCAGCATTTT. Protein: CATGQGSNQPQHF.

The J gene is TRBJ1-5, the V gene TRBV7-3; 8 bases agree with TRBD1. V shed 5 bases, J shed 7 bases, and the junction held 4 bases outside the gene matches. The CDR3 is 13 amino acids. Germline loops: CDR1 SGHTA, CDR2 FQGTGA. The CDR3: CASSPGGYQPQHF. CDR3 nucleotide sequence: TGTGCCAGCAGCCCAGGGGGCTACCAGCCCCAGCATTTT.

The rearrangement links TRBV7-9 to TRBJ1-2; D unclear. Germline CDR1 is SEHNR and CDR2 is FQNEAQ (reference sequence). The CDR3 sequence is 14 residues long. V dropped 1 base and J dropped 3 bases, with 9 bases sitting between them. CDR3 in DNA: TGTGCCAGCAGCTTAGGTATCATGGACTATGGCTACACCTTC. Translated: CASSLGIMDYGYTF.

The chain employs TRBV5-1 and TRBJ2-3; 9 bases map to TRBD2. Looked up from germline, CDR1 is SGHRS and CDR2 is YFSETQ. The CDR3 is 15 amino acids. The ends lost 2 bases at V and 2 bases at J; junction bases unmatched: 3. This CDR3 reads CASSLVAGATDTQYF. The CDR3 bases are TGCGCCAGCAGCTTAGTAGCGGGAGCCACAGATACGCAGTATTTT.

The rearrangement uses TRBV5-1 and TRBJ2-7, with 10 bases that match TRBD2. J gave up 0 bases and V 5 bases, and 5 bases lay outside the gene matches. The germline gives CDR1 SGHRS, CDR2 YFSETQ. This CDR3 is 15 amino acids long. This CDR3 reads CASSLRTSGSYEQYF. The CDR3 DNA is TGCGCCAGCAGTTTAAGGACTAGCGGCTCCTACGAGCAGTACTTC.

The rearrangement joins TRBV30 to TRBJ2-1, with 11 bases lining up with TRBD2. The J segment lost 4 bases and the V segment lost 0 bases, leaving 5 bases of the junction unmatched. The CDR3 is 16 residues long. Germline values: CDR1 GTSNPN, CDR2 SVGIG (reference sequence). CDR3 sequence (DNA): TGTGCCTGGAGTGTCTTGGGACTAGCGGCTTACAATGAGCAGTTCTTC. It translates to CAWSVLGLAAYNEQFF. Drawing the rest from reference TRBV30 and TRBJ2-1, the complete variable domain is SQTIHQWPATLVQPVGSPLSLECTVEGTSNPNLYWYRQAAGRGLQLLFYSVGIGQISSEVPQNLSASRPQDRQFILSSKKLLLSDSGFYLCAWSVLGLAAYNEQFFGPGTRLTVL.

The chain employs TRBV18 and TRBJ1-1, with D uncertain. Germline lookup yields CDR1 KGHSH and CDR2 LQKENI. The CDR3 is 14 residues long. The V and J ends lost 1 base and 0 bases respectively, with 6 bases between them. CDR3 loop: CASSPQTVNTEAFF. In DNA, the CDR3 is TGTGCCAGCTCACCACAGACCGTGAACACTGAAGCTTTCTTT. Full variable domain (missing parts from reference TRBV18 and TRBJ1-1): NAGVMQNPRHLVRRRGQEARLRCSPMKGHSHVYWYRQLPEEGLKFMVYLQKENIIDESGMPKERFSAEFPKEGPSILRIQQVVRGDSAAYFCASSPQTVNTEAFFGQGTRLTVV.